This T cell receptor (beta chain) emerged from a study of blood T cell repertoires in COVID-19. Study-wide background: Specimens from acute and convalescent COVID-19 originated in the United States, Italy and Spain. From T cells, B-cell-depleted T cells, or PBMCs came the material, which was cDNA or gDNA.

Looked up from germline, CDR1 is SGHAT and CDR2 is FQNNGV. This CDR3 has 13 amino acids. After removal of 0 bases from V and 11 bases from J, the junction contained 6 bases not matched to a gene. The assay was immunoSEQ multiplex PCR, and TCRdb's table has in-frame clones only and misses some. This sample carries over 150,000 clones, less than 95% of them seen once, and the ten largest clones take 0.45% to 0.65%. Specimen: peripheral blood. This clonotype was obtained from a man aged 50-60 years with acute or convalescent COVID-19. The chain joins TRBV11-2 to TRBJ1-1, with 7 bases lining up with TRBD1. The CDR3 DNA sequence: TGTGCCAGCAGCTTAGACCTGACAGGGTGGGCTTTCTTT. Translating it yields CASSLDLTGWAFF. The full variable domain, rest sourced from reference TRBV11-2 and TRBJ1-1, is EAGVAQSPRYKIIEKRQSVAFWCNPISGHATLYWYQQILGQGPKLLIQFQNNGVVDDSQLPKDRFSAERLKGVDSTLKIQPAKLEDSAVYLCASSLDLTGWAFFGQGTRLTVV.